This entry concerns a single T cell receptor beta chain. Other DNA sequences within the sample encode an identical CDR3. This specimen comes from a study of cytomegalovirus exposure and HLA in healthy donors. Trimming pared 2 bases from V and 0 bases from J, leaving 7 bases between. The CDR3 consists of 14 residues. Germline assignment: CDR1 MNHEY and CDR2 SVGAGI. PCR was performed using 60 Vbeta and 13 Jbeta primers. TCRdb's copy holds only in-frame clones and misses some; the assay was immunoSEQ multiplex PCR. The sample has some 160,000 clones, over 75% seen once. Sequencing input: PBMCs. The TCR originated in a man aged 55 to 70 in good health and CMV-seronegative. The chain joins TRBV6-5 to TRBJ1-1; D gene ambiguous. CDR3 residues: CASSYGGMNTEAFF. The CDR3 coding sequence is TGTGCCAGCAGTTACGGAGGAATGAACACTGAAGCTTTCTTT.